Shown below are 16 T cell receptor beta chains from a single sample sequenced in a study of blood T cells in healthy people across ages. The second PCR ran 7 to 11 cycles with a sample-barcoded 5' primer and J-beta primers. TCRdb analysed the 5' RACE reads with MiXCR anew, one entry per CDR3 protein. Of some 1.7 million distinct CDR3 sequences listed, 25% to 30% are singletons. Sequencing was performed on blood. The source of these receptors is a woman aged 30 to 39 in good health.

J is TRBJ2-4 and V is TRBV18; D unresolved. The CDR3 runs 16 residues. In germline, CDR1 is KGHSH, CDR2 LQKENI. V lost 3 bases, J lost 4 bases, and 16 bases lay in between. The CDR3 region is CASSPYGFGQKNIQYF. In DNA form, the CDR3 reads TGTGCCAGCTCACCCTACGGATTTGGTCAGAAAAACATTCAGTACTTC.

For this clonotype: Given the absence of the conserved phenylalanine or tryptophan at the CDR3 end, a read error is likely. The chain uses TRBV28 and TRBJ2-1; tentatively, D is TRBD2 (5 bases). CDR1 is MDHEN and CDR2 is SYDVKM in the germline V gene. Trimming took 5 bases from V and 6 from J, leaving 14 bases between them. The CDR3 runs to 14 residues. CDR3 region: CASSPSLAFNEQFC. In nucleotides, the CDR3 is TGTGCCAGCAGTCCCTCGCTAGCTTTCAATGAGCAGTTCTGC.

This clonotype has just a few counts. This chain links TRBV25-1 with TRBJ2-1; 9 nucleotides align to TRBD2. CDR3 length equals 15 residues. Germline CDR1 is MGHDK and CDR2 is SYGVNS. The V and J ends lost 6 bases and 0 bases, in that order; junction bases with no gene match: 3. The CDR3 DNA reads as TGTGCCAGCAGGAAGACTAGCGGCTCCTACAATGAGCAGTTCTTC. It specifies CASRKTSGSYNEQFF.

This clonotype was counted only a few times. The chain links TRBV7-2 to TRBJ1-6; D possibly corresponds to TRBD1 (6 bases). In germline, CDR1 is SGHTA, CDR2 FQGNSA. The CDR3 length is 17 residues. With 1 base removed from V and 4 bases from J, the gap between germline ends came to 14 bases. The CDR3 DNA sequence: TGTGCCAGCAGCTTAGGCAGGGGTTCCCAATATAATTCACCCCTCCACTTT. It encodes CASSLGRGSQYNSPLHF.

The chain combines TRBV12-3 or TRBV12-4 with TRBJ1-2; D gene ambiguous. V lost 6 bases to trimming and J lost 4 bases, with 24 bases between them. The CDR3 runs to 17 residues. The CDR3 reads CASRNPGPRKKAYGYTF. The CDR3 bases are TGTGCCAGCAGAAATCCGGGCCCGAGAAAAAAAGCCTATGGCTACACCTTC.

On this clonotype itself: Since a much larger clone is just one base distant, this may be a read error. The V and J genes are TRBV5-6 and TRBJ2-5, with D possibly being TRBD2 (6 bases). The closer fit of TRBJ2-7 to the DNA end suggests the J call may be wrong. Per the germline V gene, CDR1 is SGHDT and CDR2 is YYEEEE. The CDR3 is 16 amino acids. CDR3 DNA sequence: TGTACCAGCAGCTTCCGTTGGCGGGAAAGCTCCTACGAGCAGTACTTC. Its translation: CTSSFRWRESSYEQYF.

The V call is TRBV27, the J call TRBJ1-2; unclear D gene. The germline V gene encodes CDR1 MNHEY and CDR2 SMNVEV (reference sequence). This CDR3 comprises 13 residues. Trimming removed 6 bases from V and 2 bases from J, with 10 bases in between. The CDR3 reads CASSPFNNYGYTF. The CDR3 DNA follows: TGTGCCAGCAGCCCTTTTAACAACTATGGCTACACCTTC.

The CDR3 loop is CASTLLTSGGEQYF. In nucleotides, the CDR3 is TGTGCCAGTACCCTTCTTACCTCCGGTGGTGAGCAGTACTTC. The gene calls are TRBV2 and TRBJ2-7, with D hard to call. V was cut by 9 bases and J by 7 bases, with 22 bases left in between. In germline, CDR1 is SNHLY, CDR2 FYNNEI. The CDR3 has 14 amino acids.

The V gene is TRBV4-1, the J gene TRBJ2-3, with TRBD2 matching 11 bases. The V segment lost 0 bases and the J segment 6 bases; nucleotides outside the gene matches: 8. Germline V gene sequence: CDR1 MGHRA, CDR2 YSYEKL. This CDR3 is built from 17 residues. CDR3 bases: TGCGCCAGCAGCCAAGATCACTCTAGCGGGGGGAGGGATACGCAGTATTTT. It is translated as CASSQDHSSGGRDTQYF.

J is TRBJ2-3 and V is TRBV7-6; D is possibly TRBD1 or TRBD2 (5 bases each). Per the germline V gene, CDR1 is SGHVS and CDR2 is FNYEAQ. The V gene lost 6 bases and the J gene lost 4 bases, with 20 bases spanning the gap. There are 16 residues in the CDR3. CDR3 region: CASSDGTLLFSDTQYF. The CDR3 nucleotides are TGTGCCAGCAGTGATGGGACGCTCTTGTTCTCAGATACGCAGTATTTT.

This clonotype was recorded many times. CDR3 in amino acids: CASSLGAGEGIQYF. The CDR3 DNA is TGCGCCAGCAGCTTGGGGGCCGGGGAGGGCATTCAGTACTTC. The chain has TRBV5-1 and TRBJ2-4, with 7 bases aligning to TRBD2. With V trimmed by 0 bases and J by 9 bases, 6 bases remained unmatched. CDR1 is SGHRS and CDR2 is YFSETQ in the germline V gene. CDR3 length equals 14 residues.

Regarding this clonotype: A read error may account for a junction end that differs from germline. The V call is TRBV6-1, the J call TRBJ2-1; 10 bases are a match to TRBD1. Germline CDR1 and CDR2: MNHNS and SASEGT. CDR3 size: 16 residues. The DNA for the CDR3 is TGTGCCGGCAGTGATCCCGGGACAGGGGCCGCCAATGAGCAGTTCTTC. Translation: CAGSDPGTGAANEQFF.

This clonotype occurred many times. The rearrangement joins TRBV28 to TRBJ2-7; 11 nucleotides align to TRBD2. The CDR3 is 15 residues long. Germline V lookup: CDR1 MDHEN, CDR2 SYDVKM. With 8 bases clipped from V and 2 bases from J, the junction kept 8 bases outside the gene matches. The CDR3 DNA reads TGTGCCAGCGGCCTAGCGGGGGGCTCCGCCTACGAGCAGTACTTC. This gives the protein CASGLAGGSAYEQYF.

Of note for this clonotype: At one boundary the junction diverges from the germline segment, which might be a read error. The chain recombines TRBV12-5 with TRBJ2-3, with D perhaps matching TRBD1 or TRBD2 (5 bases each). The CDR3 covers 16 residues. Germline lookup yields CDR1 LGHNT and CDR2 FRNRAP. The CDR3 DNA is TGTACTAGTGGTTTATGGGGTGGGATAGGGGCAGATACGCAGTATTTT. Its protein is CTSGLWGGIGADTQYF.

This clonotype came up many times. CDR3 nucleotide sequence: TGCAGTGCTAGAGACGTAGGCGGGCAGAACAATGAGCAGTTCTTC. It specifies CSARDVGGQNNEQFF. The gene calls are TRBV20-1 and TRBJ2-1; a weak D match, TRBD2 (5 bases). V was trimmed by 0 bases and J by 5 bases, leaving 14 bases between them. The CDR3 has 15 residues. CDR1 is DFQATT and CDR2 is SNEGSKA in the germline V gene (reference sequence).

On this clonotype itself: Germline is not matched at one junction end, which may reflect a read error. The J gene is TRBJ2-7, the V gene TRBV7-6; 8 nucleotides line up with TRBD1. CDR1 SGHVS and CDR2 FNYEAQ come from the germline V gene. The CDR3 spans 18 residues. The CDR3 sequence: CAGSLVTGGGFGFTEQYF. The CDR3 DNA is TGTGCCGGCAGCTTAGTAACAGGGGGTGGTTTTGGTTTTACTGAGCAGTACTTC.